The entry below describes one T cell receptor (beta chain). This entry comes from a study of blood T cell repertoires in COVID-19. Study summary: Samples came from the United States, Italy and Spain, spanning acute and convalescent COVID-19. Nucleic acid was either cDNA or gDNA, and it came from T cells, B-cell-depleted T cells, or PBMCs.

The CDR3 runs to 15 residues. Trimming took 8 bases from V and 4 from J; bases not matched to a gene: 7. Germline CDR1 reads KGHDR; CDR2 reads SFDVKD. Per the original data handling: Estimates of nucleated cell counts were drawn from the amplification of reference gene primers. Here immunoSEQ multiplex PCR was the method, and the copy in TCRdb shows in-frame clones only, minus some. V and J calls and clone size are those listed in that table; D and trimming were worked out from the DNA. The sample records over 200,000 clones, 83% being singletons. The receptor was derived from a man of 80 years or more with acute or convalescent COVID-19. Sequencing was done on a sample of peripheral blood. The chain joins TRBV24-1 to TRBJ2-2; 9 bases agree with TRBD2. CDR3 nucleotide sequence: TGTGCCACCACGGATAGCGGGGGAGTCACCGGGGAGCTGTTTTTT. It codes for CATTDSGGVTGELFF.